The clone carrying this T cell receptor beta chain turned up a few times. Via MiXCR, TCRdb re-called the 5' RACE reads, giving one row per CDR3 protein. The sample has roughly 110,000 distinct CDR3 sequences, about 20% seen once. The record originates from a study of T-cell memory formation after mild COVID-19. The CDR3 is made up of 12 amino acids. Germline CDR1 SGHDT, CDR2 YYEEEE. The V end was cut by 1 base, the J end by 4 bases, with 4 bases between. Sequencing was performed on PBMCs or a T cell subset sorted from them (not recorded which). This receptor was obtained from a man younger than 35 who had mild COVID-19 (a few samples of this study predate the infection). Cell type and time point are not known. The chain is built from TRBV5-6 and TRBJ2-3, with D unclear. CDR3 in DNA: TGTGCCAGCAGCTTGCGGCCAGATACGCAGTATTTT. This encodes CASSLRPDTQYF.